This T cell receptor beta chain derives from a study of graft-versus-host responses after intestinal transplantation. Across the whole study: Each patient got anti-thymocyte globulin induction, then tacrolimus and steroids for around 3 years. Findings of the study overall: Allografts of patients with graft-donor T cell macrochimerism showed high graft-versus-host to host-versus-graft clone ratios. Researchers found peak circulating GvH clone levels linked to early post-transplant HvG declines.

Sequencing used immunoSEQ multiplex PCR; TCRdb keeps in-frame clones, though not all of them. Among some 50,000 clones listed, approximately 84% were seen once. A remark on this clone: Its antigen is still unknown.

The sequenced sample was unstimulated CD4+ T cells sorted from spleen or lymph node cells, obtained before transplant. The receptor's source is a human donor who was the organ donor for an intestinal transplant.

DNA for the CDR3: TGTGCCAGCAGTCGGAGGAGAACAGATACGCAGTATTTT. Its protein is CASSRRRTDTQYF. The V gene is TRBV13, the J gene TRBJ2-3, with a possible D match to TRBD2 (5 bases). Germline lookup yields CDR1 PRHDT and CDR2 FYEKMQ (reference sequence). The V end lost 6 bases, the J end lost 3 bases, and 10 bases lay between the germline ends. The CDR3 consists of 13 residues.